Listed here are 11 T cell receptor beta chains from one sample, sequenced in a study of CD8+ T cells in alopecia areata. Regarding treatment: oral pan-JAK inhibitor, 5-10 mg twice daily. Extracted RNA was reverse transcribed, and the resulting cDNA served as sequencing template. TCRdb's copy holds only in-frame clones and misses some; the assay was immunoSEQ multiplex PCR. This table has about 120,000 clones, 53% appearing once. The source material was CD4+ T cells sorted from blood, sampled at week 4, from a patient treated with tofacitinib. The receptors come from a human donor with alopecia areata.

This clone was observed a single time. This chain joins TRBV9 and TRBJ1-2; D ambiguous. V lost 3 bases and J 2 bases, leaving 8 bases between the germline ends. Per germline, CDR1 SGDLS and CDR2 YYNGEE. The CDR3 is 13 amino acids. CDR3 nucleotides: TGTGCCAGCAGCGATAGTTCGAACTATGGCTACACCTTC. It codes for CASSDSSNYGYTF.

V usage is TRBV30 and J usage is TRBJ2-1; D is uncertain. The CDR3 runs 13 residues. Germline V lookup: CDR1 GTSNPN, CDR2 SVGIG (reference sequence). The chain's CDR3 is CARHRKLHNEQFF. The CDR3 DNA follows: TGTGCTAGGCACCGCAAGCTGCACAATGAGCAGTTCTTC.

This clone was counted between two and nine times. The V call is TRBV29-1, the J call TRBJ2-1; 8 bases align to TRBD1. Trimming removed 6 bases from V and 9 bases from J; junction bases left unmatched: 1. Per germline, CDR1 SQVTM and CDR2 ANQGSEA. The CDR3 has 10 amino acids. The CDR3 coding sequence is TGCAGCGTGGGACAGGCTGAGCAGTTCTTC. Translating it yields CSVGQAEQFF.

This clone was picked up a small number of times. The same CDR3 arises from other DNA sequences in this sample as well. The V call is TRBV29-1, the J call TRBJ2-7, with D possibly being TRBD1 (6 bases). V lost 3 bases and J 4 bases, leaving 13 bases between the germline ends. Per germline, CDR1 SQVTM and CDR2 ANQGSEA. CDR3 length: 13 amino acids. This CDR3 is CSVEGQGLYEQYF. DNA for the CDR3: TGCAGCGTTGAGGGCCAGGGGTTATACGAGCAGTACTTC.

The chain carries TRBV5-1 and TRBJ2-3; 8 nucleotides line up with TRBD2. Germline CDR1 and CDR2: SGHRS and YFSETQ. There are 15 residues in the CDR3. Losses at the gene ends were 0 bases for V and 5 bases for J; bases not matched to a gene: 5. CDR3 nucleotide sequence: TGCGCCAGCAGCTTGGACGGGAGGGCCGGAGATACGCAGTATTTT. It specifies CASSLDGRAGDTQYF.

The chain couples TRBV7-8 to TRBJ2-2, with TRBD2 identical over 11 bases. CDR1 and CDR2 (germline): SGHVS, FQNEAQ. This CDR3 region has 17 residues. With 5 bases clipped from V and 3 bases from J, the junction kept 8 bases outside the gene matches. The CDR3 region has the DNA TGTGCCAGCAGCGCACGGGGACTAGCGGACTACACCGGGGAGCTGTTTTTT. Translated: CASSARGLADYTGELFF. Combining the CDR3 with reference TRBV7-8 and TRBJ2-2 gives the whole variable domain GAGVSQSPRYKVAKRGQDVALRCDPISGHVSLFWYQQALGQGPEFLTYFQNEAQLDKSGLPSDRFFAERPEGSVSTLKIQRTQQEDSAVYLCASSARGLADYTGELFFGEGSRLTVL.

In this sample, this clone turned up a few times. The gene calls are TRBV28 and TRBJ2-7; 8 bases map to TRBD1. This CDR3 is 15 amino acids long. CDR1 and CDR2 from the germline V gene are MDHEN and SYDVKM. After removal of 4 bases from V and 2 bases from J, the junction contained 7 bases not matched to a gene. CDR3 residues: CASSSPDRDAYEQYF. CDR3 in DNA: TGTGCCAGCAGTTCGCCGGACAGGGATGCCTACGAGCAGTACTTC.

A few counts support this clone. V is TRBV5-1 and J is TRBJ2-4; D unclear. The CDR3 runs 13 residues. Trimming removed 4 bases from V and 2 bases from J, with 7 bases in between. CDR1 and CDR2 (germline): SGHRS, YFSETQ. In DNA, the CDR3 is TGCGCCAGCAGCGGGCAGCCCAAAAACATTCAGTACTTC. Protein sequence: CASSGQPKNIQYF.

J is TRBJ2-7 and V is TRBV6-9, with 8 bases that match TRBD2. The CDR3 is 15 residues long. CDR1 and CDR2 from the germline V gene are MNHGY and SVAAGI. The junction had 10 bases not matched to a gene; V was cut back by 8 bases and J by 1 base. In nucleotides, the CDR3 is TGTGCCAGCCTGGCGGGAGGAAATGGTTCCTACGAGCAGTACTTC. Protein sequence: CASLAGGNGSYEQYF.

This chain uses TRBV30 with TRBJ1-1, with D uncertain. The CDR3 sequence is 14 residues long. V was cut by 0 bases and J by 3 bases, with 11 bases left in between. CDR1 is GTSNPN, CDR2 SVGIG, per germline (reference sequence). The CDR3: CAWSVRGWDTEAFF. The CDR3 region has the DNA TGTGCCTGGAGTGTACGGGGTTGGGACACTGAAGCTTTCTTT.

The chain joins TRBV6-1 to TRBJ1-5; D ambiguous. This CDR3 is 13 amino acids long. The germline gives CDR1 MNHNS, CDR2 SASEGT. Trimming took 6 bases from V and 5 from J, leaving 11 bases between them. CDR3 sequence reads: CASRLRGDQPQHF. As DNA, the CDR3 is TGTGCCAGCAGGCTACGCGGTGATCAGCCCCAGCATTTT.